Listed below are T cell receptor beta chains from one sample, sequenced in a study of Graves' ophthalmopathy and Graves' hyperthyroidism. TCRdb re-called the multiplex PCR reads with MiXCR, one entry per CDR3 protein. The table lists about 1.1 million distinct CDR3 sequences, 35% to 45% of them singletons, with approximately 10% in the top ten. Sequencing used peripheral blood or thyroid tissue (not recorded which). These receptor sequences come from an adult man with Graves' hyperthyroidism. The CDR3 runs from the conserved cysteine through the conserved F or W. The D gene is left open where the match is weak. Only some rows state a clone size, as once, few, many or a class for expanded clones.

j_gene: TRBJ1-4
d_gene: NA
abundance: many
v_gene: TRBV20-1
CDR3nt: TGCAGTGCTATTAGGGTTGTTAATGAAAAACTGTTTTTT
CDR3aa: CSAIRVVNEKLFF

j_gene: TRBJ2-6
d_gene: NA
abundance: many
v_gene: TRBV5-1
CDR3nt: TGCGCCAGCAGGATGTTACGATTGACCAGCTCTGGGGCCAACGTCCTGACTTTC
CDR3aa: CASRMLRLTSSGANVLTF

j_gene: TRBJ2-2
d_gene: NA
abundance: medium-sized
v_gene: TRBV7-2
CDR3nt: TGTGCCAGCAAGAGACCCCAAACGAACACCGGGGAGCTGTTTTTT
CDR3aa: CASKRPQTNTGELFF

j_gene: TRBJ1-1
d_gene: TRBD1
abundance: NA
v_gene: TRBV7-2
CDR3nt: TGTGCCAGCAGCTTAGCTGCGGGAGGGGGCTCAAAGGCTAACACTGAAGCTTTCTTT
CDR3aa: CASSLAAGGGSKANTEAFF

j_gene: TRBJ2-2
d_gene: NA
abundance: NA
v_gene: TRBV7-2
CDR3nt: TGTGCCAGCAGCTTAAATGGTCGGGGGTCGTTCGGGGAGCTGTTTTTT
CDR3aa: CASSLNGRGSFGELFF

j_gene: TRBJ1-6
d_gene: NA
abundance: few
v_gene: TRBV30
CDR3nt: TGTGCCTGGAGTCGGCCACAGAGCTCCTATAATTCACCCCTCCACTTT
CDR3aa: CAWSRPQSSYNSPLHF

j_gene: TRBJ1-1
d_gene: NA
abundance: NA
v_gene: TRBV5-1
CDR3nt: TGCGCCAGCAGCTTGGAATTTAGGGGGGTCCAGAACACTGAAGCTTTCTTT
CDR3aa: CASSLEFRGVQNTEAFF

j_gene: TRBJ2-7
d_gene: NA
abundance: few
v_gene: TRBV12-3/TRBV12-4
CDR3nt: TGTGCCAGCAGTTTGGGGTTGGAGGGGTTGGCCAACTACGAGCAGTACTTC
CDR3aa: CASSLGLEGLANYEQYF

j_gene: TRBJ1-1
d_gene: NA
abundance: many
v_gene: TRBV5-1
CDR3nt: TGCGCCAGCAGCCCCACGGGGGATTGGATCACTGAAGCTTTCTTT
CDR3aa: CASSPTGDWITEAFF

j_gene: TRBJ2-7
d_gene: NA
abundance: NA
v_gene: TRBV29-1
CDR3nt: TGCAGCGTGGGCCCTGCGATGGGAGCCTACGAGCAGTACTTC
CDR3aa: CSVGPAMGAYEQYF

j_gene: TRBJ2-3
d_gene: NA
abundance: few
v_gene: TRBV15
CDR3nt: TGTGCCACCAGCGATCGCTCCCAGGTCGGTACAGATACGCAGTATTTT
CDR3aa: CATSDRSQVGTDTQYF

j_gene: TRBJ2-6
d_gene: NA
abundance: NA
v_gene: TRBV29-1
CDR3nt: TGCAGCGGGCCATCTGGGGCCAACGTCCTGACTTTC
CDR3aa: CSGPSGANVLTF

j_gene: TRBJ2-7
d_gene: TRBD1
abundance: NA
v_gene: TRBV20-1
CDR3nt: TGCAGTGCTAGAGAAGGGGGACAGTATCACGAGCAGTACTTC
CDR3aa: CSAREGGQYHEQYF

j_gene: TRBJ2-2
d_gene: NA
abundance: NA
v_gene: TRBV5-1
CDR3nt: TGCGCCAGCAGCACGGGCGGCGGTGACGGGGAGCTGTTTTTT
CDR3aa: CASSTGGGDGELFF

j_gene: TRBJ2-7
d_gene: NA
abundance: few
v_gene: TRBV6-5
CDR3nt: TGTGCCAGCAGACCGCGGTGGGGGCTATCCTACGAGCAGTACTTC
CDR3aa: CASRPRWGLSYEQYF

j_gene: TRBJ2-2
d_gene: NA
abundance: few
v_gene: TRBV7-9
CDR3nt: TGTGCCAGCGAGGGCGGGCAGGGGTCGCGGACCGGGGAGCTGTTTTTT
CDR3aa: CASEGGQGSRTGELFF

j_gene: TRBJ2-5
d_gene: NA
abundance: many
v_gene: TRBV10-3
CDR3nt: TGTGCCATCAGTGAGTCAAGGGCTAGGAACCAAGAGACCCAGTACTTC
CDR3aa: CAISESRARNQETQYF

j_gene: TRBJ2-7
d_gene: NA
abundance: many
v_gene: TRBV7-9
CDR3nt: TGTGCCAGCAGCTTAGAGTGGCAGGGAAGGAGGGAGCAGTACTTC
CDR3aa: CASSLEWQGRREQYF

j_gene: TRBJ1-6
d_gene: NA
abundance: many
v_gene: TRBV9
CDR3nt: TGTGCCAGCAGCGCCCCGCCCCCCTCCGGGAACTCACCCCTCCACTTT
CDR3aa: CASSAPPPSGNSPLHF

j_gene: TRBJ2-2
d_gene: NA
abundance: NA
v_gene: TRBV5-6
CDR3nt: TGTGCCAGCAGCTTTAACAGGGACACCGGGGAGCTGTTTTTT
CDR3aa: CASSFNRDTGELFF

j_gene: TRBJ2-7
d_gene: TRBD1
abundance: many
v_gene: TRBV5-1
CDR3nt: TGCGCCAGCAGCCCGACCGGGACAGGGTTTAGCGAGCAGTACTTC
CDR3aa: CASSPTGTGFSEQYF

j_gene: TRBJ1-6
d_gene: TRBD1
abundance: many
v_gene: TRBV7-9
CDR3nt: TGTGCCAGCAGCAAATTCCGGGACAGGGGGAATTCACCCCTCCACTTT
CDR3aa: CASSKFRDRGNSPLHF

j_gene: TRBJ2-3
d_gene: TRBD2
abundance: NA
v_gene: TRBV9
CDR3nt: TGTGCCAGCAGCGTAGCTCTAGCGGGGGACACAGATACGCAGTATTTT
CDR3aa: CASSVALAGDTDTQYF

j_gene: TRBJ1-1
d_gene: NA
abundance: NA
v_gene: TRBV10-3
CDR3nt: TGTGCCATCAGTGAAAGGACAGTCAACACTGAAGCTTTCTTT
CDR3aa: CAISERTVNTEAFF

j_gene: TRBJ1-4
d_gene: NA
abundance: NA
v_gene: TRBV5-4
CDR3nt: TGTGCCAGCAGCTTGGGCCAAGGGGTCGTACGAGGGGAAAAACTGTTTTTT
CDR3aa: CASSLGQGVVRGEKLFF

j_gene: TRBJ1-2
d_gene: NA
abundance: NA
v_gene: TRBV10-3
CDR3nt: TGTGCCATCAGTGAGGGTGGAGGGAATGGCTACACCTTC
CDR3aa: CAISEGGGNGYTF

j_gene: TRBJ1-4
d_gene: TRBD1
abundance: NA
v_gene: TRBV5-1
CDR3nt: TGCGCCAGCGGACTGACAGGGGAGCTTGAAAAACTGTTTTTT
CDR3aa: CASGLTGELEKLFF

j_gene: TRBJ1-5
d_gene: NA
abundance: NA
v_gene: TRBV15
CDR3nt: TGTGCCACCAGCAGAGATCGTAGGAGTAGCAATCAGCCCCAGCATTTT
CDR3aa: CATSRDRRSSNQPQHF

j_gene: TRBJ2-2
d_gene: NA
abundance: NA
v_gene: TRBV27
CDR3nt: TGTGCCAGCAGTTTCGGCCCGATCACCGGGGAGCTGTTTTTT
CDR3aa: CASSFGPITGELFF